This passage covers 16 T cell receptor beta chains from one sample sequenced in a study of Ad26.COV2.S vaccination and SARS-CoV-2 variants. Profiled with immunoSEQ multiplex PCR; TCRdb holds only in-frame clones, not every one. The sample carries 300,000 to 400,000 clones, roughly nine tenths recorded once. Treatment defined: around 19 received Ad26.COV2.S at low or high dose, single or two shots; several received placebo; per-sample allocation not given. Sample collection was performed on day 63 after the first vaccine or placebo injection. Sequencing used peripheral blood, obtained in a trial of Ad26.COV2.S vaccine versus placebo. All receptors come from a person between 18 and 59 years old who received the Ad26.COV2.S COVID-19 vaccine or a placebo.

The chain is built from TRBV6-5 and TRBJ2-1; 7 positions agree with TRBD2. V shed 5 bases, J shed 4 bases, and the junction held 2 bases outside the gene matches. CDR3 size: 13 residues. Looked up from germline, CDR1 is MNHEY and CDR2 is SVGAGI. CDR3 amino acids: CASSSGAYNEQFF. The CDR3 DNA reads TGTGCCAGCAGTAGCGGGGCTTACAATGAGCAGTTCTTC.

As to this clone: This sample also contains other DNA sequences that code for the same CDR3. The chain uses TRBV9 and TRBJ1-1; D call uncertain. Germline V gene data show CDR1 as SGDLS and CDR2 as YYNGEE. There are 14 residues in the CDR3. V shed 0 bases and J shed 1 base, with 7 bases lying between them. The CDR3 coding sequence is TGTGCCAGCAGCGTAGCGCCGGAGAACACTGAAGCTTTCTTT. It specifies CASSVAPENTEAFF.

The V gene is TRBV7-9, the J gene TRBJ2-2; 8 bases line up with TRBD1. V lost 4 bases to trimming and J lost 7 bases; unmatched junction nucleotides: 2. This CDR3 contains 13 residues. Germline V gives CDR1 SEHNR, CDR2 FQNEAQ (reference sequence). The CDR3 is CASSYRGNGELFF. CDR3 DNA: TGTGCCAGCAGCTACAGGGGGAACGGGGAGCTGTTTTTT.

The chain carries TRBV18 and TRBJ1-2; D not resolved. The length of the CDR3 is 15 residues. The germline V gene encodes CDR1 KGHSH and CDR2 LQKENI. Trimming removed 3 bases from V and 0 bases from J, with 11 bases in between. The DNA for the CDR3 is TGTGCCAGCTCACCCAACGAGTTAACTAACTATGGCTACACCTTC. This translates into CASSPNELTNYGYTF.

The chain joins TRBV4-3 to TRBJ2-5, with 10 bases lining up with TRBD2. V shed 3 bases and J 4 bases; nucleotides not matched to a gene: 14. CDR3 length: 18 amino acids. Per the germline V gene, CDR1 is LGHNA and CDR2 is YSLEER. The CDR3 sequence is CASSHDLPSGSGRETQYF. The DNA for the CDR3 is TGCGCCAGCAGCCATGATTTGCCTAGCGGGAGTGGAAGAGAGACCCAGTACTTC.

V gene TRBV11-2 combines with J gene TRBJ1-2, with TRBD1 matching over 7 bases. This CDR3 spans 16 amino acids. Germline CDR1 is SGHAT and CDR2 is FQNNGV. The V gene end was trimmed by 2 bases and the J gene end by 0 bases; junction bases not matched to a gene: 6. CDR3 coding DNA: TGTGCCAGCAGCTTACGGCAAACAGGGGCTAACTATGGCTACACCTTC. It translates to CASSLRQTGANYGYTF. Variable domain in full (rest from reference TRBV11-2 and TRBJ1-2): EAGVAQSPRYKIIEKRQSVAFWCNPISGHATLYWYQQILGQGPKLLIQFQNNGVVDDSQLPKDRFSAERLKGVDSTLKIQPAKLEDSAVYLCASSLRQTGANYGYTFGSGTRLTVV.

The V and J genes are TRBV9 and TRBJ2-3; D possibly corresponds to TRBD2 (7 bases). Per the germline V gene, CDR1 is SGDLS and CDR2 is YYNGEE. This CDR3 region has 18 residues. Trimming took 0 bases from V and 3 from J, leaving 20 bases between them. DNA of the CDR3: TGTGCCAGCAGCGTAGGACTAGCCCTGGGGGGCGCAACAGATACGCAGTATTTT. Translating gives CASSVGLALGGATDTQYF.

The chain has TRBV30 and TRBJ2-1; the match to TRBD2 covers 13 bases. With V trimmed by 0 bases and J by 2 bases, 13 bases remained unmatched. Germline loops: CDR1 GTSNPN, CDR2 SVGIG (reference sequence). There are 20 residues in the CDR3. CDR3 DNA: TGTGCCTGGAGTGTAGGGGGGACTAGCGGGAAAGGTTACCCCTACAATGAGCAGTTCTTC. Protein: CAWSVGGTSGKGYPYNEQFF.

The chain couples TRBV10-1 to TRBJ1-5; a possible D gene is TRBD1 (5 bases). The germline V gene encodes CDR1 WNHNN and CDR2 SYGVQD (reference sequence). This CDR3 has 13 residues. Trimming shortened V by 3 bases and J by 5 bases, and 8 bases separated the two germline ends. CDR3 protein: CASSDGGDQPQHF. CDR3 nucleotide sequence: TGCGCCAGCAGTGACGGGGGTGATCAGCCCCAGCATTTT.

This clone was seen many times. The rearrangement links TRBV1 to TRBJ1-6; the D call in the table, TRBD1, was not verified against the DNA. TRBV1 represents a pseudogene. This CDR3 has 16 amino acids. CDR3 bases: TGCACCAGCAGCCAAGACAGGGACTCCTATAATTCACCCCTCCACTTT. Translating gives CTSSQDRDSYNSPLHF.

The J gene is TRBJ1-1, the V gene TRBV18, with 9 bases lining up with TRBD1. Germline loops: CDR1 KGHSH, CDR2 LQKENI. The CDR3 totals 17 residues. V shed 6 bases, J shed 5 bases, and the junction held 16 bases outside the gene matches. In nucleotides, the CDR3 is TGTGCCAGCTCCCAGCTCCCGCCGGGACAGGGTCAGACTGAAGCTTTCTTT. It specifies CASSQLPPGQGQTEAFF.

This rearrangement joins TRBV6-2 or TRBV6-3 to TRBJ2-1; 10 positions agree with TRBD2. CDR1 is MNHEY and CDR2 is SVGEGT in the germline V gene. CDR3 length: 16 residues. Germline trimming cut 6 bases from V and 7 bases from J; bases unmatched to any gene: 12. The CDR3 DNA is TGTGCCAGCAGCTCAGATCCGGGACTAGCGAGAAATGAGCAGTTCTTC. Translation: CASSSDPGLARNEQFF.

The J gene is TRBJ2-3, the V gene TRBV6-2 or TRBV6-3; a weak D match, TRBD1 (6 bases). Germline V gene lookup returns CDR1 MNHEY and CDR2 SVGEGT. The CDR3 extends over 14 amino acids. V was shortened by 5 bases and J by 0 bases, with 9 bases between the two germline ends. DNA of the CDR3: TGTGCCAGCAGTCCGGACAGAAGCACAGATACGCAGTATTTT. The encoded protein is CASSPDRSTDTQYF.

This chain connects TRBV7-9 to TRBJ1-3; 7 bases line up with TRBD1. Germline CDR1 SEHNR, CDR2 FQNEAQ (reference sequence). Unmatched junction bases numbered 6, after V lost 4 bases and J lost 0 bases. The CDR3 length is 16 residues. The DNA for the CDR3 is TGTGCCAGCAGCTGGACACAGGGGAACTCTGGAAACACCATATATTTT. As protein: CASSWTQGNSGNTIYF.

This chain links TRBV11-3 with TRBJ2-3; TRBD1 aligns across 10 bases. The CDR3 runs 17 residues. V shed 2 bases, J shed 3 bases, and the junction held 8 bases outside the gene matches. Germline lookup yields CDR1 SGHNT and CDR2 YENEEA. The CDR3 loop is CASSLSGQGIRTDTQYF. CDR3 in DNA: TGTGCCAGCAGCTTATCGGGACAGGGGATCAGGACAGATACGCAGTATTTT.

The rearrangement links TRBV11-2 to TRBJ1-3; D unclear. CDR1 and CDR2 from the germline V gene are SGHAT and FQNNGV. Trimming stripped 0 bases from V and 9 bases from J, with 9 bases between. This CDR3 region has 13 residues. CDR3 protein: CASSLDLEGTIYF. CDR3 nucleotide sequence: TGTGCCAGCAGCTTAGATCTGGAGGGCACCATATATTTT. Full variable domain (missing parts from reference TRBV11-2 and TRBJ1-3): EAGVAQSPRYKIIEKRQSVAFWCNPISGHATLYWYQQILGQGPKLLIQFQNNGVVDDSQLPKDRFSAERLKGVDSTLKIQPAKLEDSAVYLCASSLDLEGTIYFGEGSWLTVV.